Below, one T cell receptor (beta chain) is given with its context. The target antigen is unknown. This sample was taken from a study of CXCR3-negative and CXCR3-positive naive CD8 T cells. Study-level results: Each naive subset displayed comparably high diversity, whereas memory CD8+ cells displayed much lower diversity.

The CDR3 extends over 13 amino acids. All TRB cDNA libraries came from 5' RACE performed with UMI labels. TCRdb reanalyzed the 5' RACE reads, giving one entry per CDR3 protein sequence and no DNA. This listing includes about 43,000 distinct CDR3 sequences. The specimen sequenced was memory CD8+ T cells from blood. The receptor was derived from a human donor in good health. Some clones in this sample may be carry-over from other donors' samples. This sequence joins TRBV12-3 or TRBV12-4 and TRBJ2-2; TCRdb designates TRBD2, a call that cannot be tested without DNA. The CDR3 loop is CASSSNPRGELFF.